Presented here are 28 T cell receptor beta chains from one specimen sequenced in a study of beta chain features in type 1 diabetes. Which antigens these TCRs recognize remains unknown. Overall study results and limits: When Type 1 diabetes patients were examined, their TCRB CDR3s proved moderately but significantly shorter in all four CD4+ subsets.

Isolated RNA was reverse transcribed in full, so expressed TCRB transcripts were sequenced. TCRdb keeps only in-frame clones here, not all; method: immunoSEQ multiplex PCR. The data contain around 70,000 clones, just under 50% of them singletons. The specimen sequenced was central memory CD4+ T cells from blood. These receptors originate from a man aged 25-45 years with type 1 diabetes.

Notes on this clone: Within the sample, other DNA sequences also encode this same CDR3. V is TRBV18 and J is TRBJ1-1; tentatively, D is TRBD1 (5 bases). CDR3 length: 11 amino acids. From germline, CDR1 is KGHSH and CDR2 LQKENI. V shed 2 bases and J shed 10 bases, with 8 bases lying between them. CDR3 sequence: CASSPDRSAFF. The CDR3 DNA reads TGTGCCAGCTCACCAGACAGATCAGCTTTCTTT.

This clone was counted between two and nine times. The V and J genes are TRBV5-1 and TRBJ1-5; TRBD1 matches at 10 bases. This CDR3 comprises 15 residues. V lost 4 bases, J lost 3 bases, and 4 bases stayed unmatched. CDR1 and CDR2 from the germline V gene are SGHRS and YFSETQ. As DNA, the CDR3 is TGCGCCAGCAGCACCGGGACAGGGGACAATCAGCCCCAGCATTTT. Protein: CASSTGTGDNQPQHF.

The chain recombines TRBV5-4 with TRBJ1-1, with 10 bases lining up with TRBD1. This CDR3 has 13 residues. J lost 9 bases, V lost 4 bases, and 6 bases had no gene match. Germline V gene sequence: CDR1 SGHNT, CDR2 YYREEE (reference sequence). The CDR3 region has the DNA TGTGCCAGCAGCGCGGACAGGGGGGCTAAAGCTTTCTTT. Protein: CASSADRGAKAFF.

The chain recombines TRBV10-1 with TRBJ1-3, with D possibly matching TRBD1 (5 bases). The germline gives CDR1 WNHNN, CDR2 SYGVQD (reference sequence). V dropped 0 bases and J dropped 8 bases, with 11 bases sitting between them. This CDR3 is 14 amino acids long. The CDR3 region has the DNA TGCGCCAGCAGTGAGTCGGGGCCCCGGGACACCATATATTTT. The encoded protein is CASSESGPRDTIYF.

This clone was detected a few times. The chain employs TRBV5-1 and TRBJ1-4, with TRBD1 as a possible D gene (6 bases). V was shortened by 7 bases and J by 8 bases, with 21 bases between the two germline ends. Germline CDR1 reads SGHRS; CDR2 reads YFSETQ. This CDR3 is 15 amino acids long. The CDR3: CASGLWGQGGEKLFF. DNA of the CDR3: TGCGCCAGCGGACTGTGGGGACAAGGAGGCGAAAAACTGTTTTTT.

The chain employs TRBV9 and TRBJ2-7; TRBD1 matches 9 bases. Germline loops: CDR1 SGDLS, CDR2 YYNGEE. The trim removed 4 bases at V and 4 bases at J, leaving 9 bases unmatched. The CDR3 is 15 amino acids. Here the CDR3 reads CASSPTGTGTYEQYF. The CDR3 DNA sequence: TGTGCCAGCAGCCCCACAGGGACAGGGACTTACGAGCAGTACTTC.

The chain joins TRBV5-6 to TRBJ2-5; unclear D gene. From germline, CDR1 is SGHDT and CDR2 YYEEEE. The CDR3 consists of 12 residues. V was clipped by 6 bases and J by 2 bases, with 8 bases between them. CDR3 protein: CASTFGQETQYF. In DNA, the CDR3 is TGTGCCAGCACCTTCGGTCAAGAGACCCAGTACTTC.

This clone was picked up a small number of times. The V gene is TRBV30, the J gene TRBJ1-5, with 9 bases fitting TRBD1. V lost 0 bases and J lost 4; bases outside the gene matches: 16. Per the germline V gene, CDR1 is GTSNPN and CDR2 is SVGIG (reference sequence). CDR3 length: 19 residues. CDR3 loop: CAWSVGGQGLGRRNQPQHF. The CDR3 bases are TGTGCCTGGAGTGTTGGGGGACAGGGTTTGGGTCGGCGAAATCAGCCCCAGCATTTT.

V and J are TRBV11-2 and TRBJ2-3; TRBD2 matches at 14 bases. This CDR3 region has 16 residues. The trim removed 5 bases at V and 1 base at J, leaving 2 bases unmatched. Germline V gives CDR1 SGHAT, CDR2 FQNNGV. DNA of the CDR3: TGTGCCAGCAGCGCGGGACTAGCGGGGGGCACAGATACGCAGTATTTT. Translating gives CASSAGLAGGTDTQYF.

The chain recombines TRBV2 with TRBJ2-3; D is unclear. This CDR3 is built from 14 residues. From germline, CDR1 is SNHLY and CDR2 FYNNEI. The V end lost 4 bases, the J end lost 0 bases, and 8 bases lay between the germline ends. The CDR3 DNA is TGTGCCAGCAGTGGTCCCAAAAGCACAGATACGCAGTATTTT. This gives the protein CASSGPKSTDTQYF.

This clone has just a few counts. In the same sample, other DNA sequences code for this CDR3. The rearrangement uses TRBV30 and TRBJ2-2, with D possibly matching TRBD2 (6 bases). Germline CDR1 is GTSNPN and CDR2 is SVGIG (reference sequence). The CDR3 spans 13 residues. V lost 4 bases and J 6 bases, leaving 12 bases between the germline ends. The CDR3 here is CAWKPGLPGELFF. CDR3 in DNA: TGTGCCTGGAAACCGGGACTTCCCGGGGAGCTGTTTTTT.

This clone was counted once. V is TRBV5-8 and J is TRBJ2-5, with D maybe TRBD2 (6 bases). This CDR3 region has 15 residues. Trimming took 0 bases from V and 3 from J, leaving 12 bases between them. Germline CDR1 and CDR2: SGHTS and YDEGEE. The DNA of the CDR3 is TGTGCCAGCAGCTTGGACGGGACTCAAAAAGAGACCCAGTACTTC. Its translation: CASSLDGTQKETQYF.

The rearrangement links TRBV5-1 to TRBJ2-2, with TRBD2 matching over 10 bases. There are 15 residues in the CDR3. Germline V CDR1 and CDR2: SGHRS, YFSETQ. Unmatched junction bases numbered 2, after V lost 5 bases and J lost 1 base. The CDR3 is CASRLAGENTGELFF. In nucleotides, the CDR3 is TGCGCCAGCAGGCTAGCGGGGGAGAACACCGGGGAGCTGTTTTTT.

Here the CDR3 reads CASTRQNYGYTF. As DNA, the CDR3 is TGTGCCAGCACCCGACAGAACTATGGCTACACCTTC. V usage is TRBV9 and J usage is TRBJ1-2; a possible D gene is TRBD1 (5 bases). CDR3 length: 12 amino acids. CDR1 is SGDLS and CDR2 is YYNGEE in the germline V gene. The V end was cut by 6 bases, the J end by 2 bases, with 8 bases between.

The chain carries TRBV7-2 and TRBJ2-3; D possibly corresponds to TRBD1 (6 bases). The CDR3 sequence is 16 residues long. The ends were cut back, 2 bases at V and 0 bases at J, with 12 bases in the middle. CDR1 and CDR2 from the germline V gene are SGHTA and FQGNSA. The CDR3 region has the DNA TGTGCCAGCAGCTTAATAAACACAGGGAGCACAGATACGCAGTATTTT. Protein: CASSLINTGSTDTQYF.

This clone was detected only a few times. This chain uses TRBV11-3 with TRBJ2-7, with 8 bases that match TRBD1. CDR1 is SGHNT and CDR2 is YENEEA in the germline V gene. The V gene end was trimmed by 1 base and the J gene end by 6 bases; junction bases not matched to a gene: 11. The CDR3 consists of 16 residues. The CDR3, as DNA: TGTGCCAGCAGCTTAGCCCCCTCGACAGGGGCCGGCGAGCAGTACTTC. Its translation: CASSLAPSTGAGEQYF.

This rearrangement joins TRBV21-1 to TRBJ2-2; TRBD1 was called by the table and not checked on the DNA. TRBV21-1 is deemed a pseudogene. The CDR3 is 15 amino acids. For the CDR3, the DNA is TGTGCCAGCAGCAAAGGTGCGACAGCCACCGGGGAGCTGTTTTTT. Amino acids: CASSKGATATGELFF.

The chain is built from TRBV18 and TRBJ1-6, with 9 bases fitting TRBD1. CDR1 and CDR2 from the germline V gene are KGHSH and LQKENI. CDR3 length equals 15 residues. V lost 3 bases, J lost 7 bases, and 4 bases stayed unmatched. The CDR3 DNA is TGTGCCAGCTCACCCCGGACAGGGGAGAATTCACCCCTCCACTTT. This encodes CASSPRTGENSPLHF.

This sequence joins TRBV5-1 and TRBJ1-1; a weak D match, TRBD1 (5 bases). The CDR3 has 16 residues. V gave up 0 bases and J gave up 5 bases, with 17 bases separating them. Per the germline V gene, CDR1 is SGHRS and CDR2 is YFSETQ. Here the CDR3 DNA reads TGCGCCAGCAGCTTGGATGGGGCCAGGGCGATGACTGAAGCTTTCTTT. Its protein is CASSLDGARAMTEAFF.

This chain joins TRBV7-2 and TRBJ2-7; 7 bases agree with TRBD2. CDR1 is SGHTA and CDR2 is FQGNSA in the germline V gene. This CDR3 contains 15 residues. V lost 4 bases and J lost 7; bases outside the gene matches: 13. CDR3 sequence: CASSSSTSTSREQYF. In nucleotides, the CDR3 is TGTGCCAGCAGCTCATCGACTAGCACCTCTCGGGAGCAGTACTTC.

The rearrangement uses TRBV7-6 and TRBJ2-5; TRBD1 might be the D (6 bases). The CDR3 is made up of 16 amino acids. CDR1 and CDR2 (germline): SGHVS, FNYEAQ. Trimming left V 5 bases short and J 1 base short, with 17 bases between. The CDR3 region has the DNA TGTGCCAGCAGCCCAAGGGTCGGACAGCCCCAAGAGACCCAGTACTTC. It encodes CASSPRVGQPQETQYF. The full variable domain, with the rest looked up from reference TRBV7-6 and TRBJ2-5, is GAGVSQSPRYKVTKRGQDVALRCDPISGHVSLYWYRQALGQGPEFLTYFNYEAQQDKSGLPNDRFSAERPEGSISTLTIQRTEQRDSAMYRCASSPRVGQPQETQYFGPGTRLLVL.

This clone was seen more than once but under ten times. CDR3 protein: CASSPRGGGKNTGELFF. CDR3 nucleotides: TGTGCCAGCAGCCCGCGGGGCGGGGGCAAGAACACCGGGGAGCTGTTTTTT. The genes are TRBV9 and TRBJ2-2; D may be TRBD2 (7 bases). With 4 bases removed from V and 1 base from J, the gap between germline ends came to 17 bases. There are 17 residues in the CDR3. CDR1 and CDR2 (germline): SGDLS, YYNGEE. Looking up the rest from reference TRBV9 and TRBJ2-2 gives the full variable domain: DSGVTQTPKHLITATGQRVTLRCSPRSGDLSVYWYQQSLDQGLQFLIQYYNGEERAKGNILERFSAQQFPDLHSELNLSSLELGDSALYFCASSPRGGGKNTGELFFGEGSRLTVL.

The rearrangement links TRBV2 to TRBJ1-2; 9 bases are a match to TRBD1. Germline trimming cut 8 bases from V and 11 bases from J; bases unmatched to any gene: 9. Germline V gene sequence: CDR1 SNHLY, CDR2 FYNNEI. The CDR3 runs 12 residues. Written as DNA, the CDR3 is TGTGCCAGCGAAATGGGACAGGGAGGGTACACCTTC. Translated: CASEMGQGGYTF.

This clone was found a few times. V and J are TRBV7-9 and TRBJ1-2, with 8 bases fitting TRBD1. The CDR3 totals 16 residues. The J segment lost 1 base and the V segment lost 6 bases, leaving 10 bases of the junction unmatched. The germline V gene has CDR1 SEHNR and CDR2 FQNEAQ (reference sequence). CDR3: CASSSDRGKINYGYTF. For the CDR3, the DNA is TGTGCCAGCAGTTCAGACAGGGGCAAAATTAACTATGGCTACACCTTC. Variable domain in full (rest from reference TRBV7-9 and TRBJ1-2): DTGVSQNPRHKITKRGQNVTFRCDPISEHNRLYWYRQTLGQGPEFLTYFQNEAQLEKSRLLSDRFSAERPKGSFSTLEIQRTEQGDSAMYLCASSSDRGKINYGYTFGSGTRLTVV.

This clone occurred a few times. At one end the junction does not follow the germline gene, possibly because of a read error. The J gene is TRBJ1-2, the V gene TRBV30; TRBD1 matches 9 bases. Per germline, CDR1 GTSNPN and CDR2 SVGIG (reference sequence). This CDR3 contains 14 residues. The CDR3 spells CAWNKPGTGSHLLF. The DNA of the CDR3 is TGTGCCTGGAACAAGCCCGGGACAGGGTCCCATCTACTCTTC. Drawing the rest from reference TRBV30 and TRBJ1-2, the complete variable domain is SQTIHQWPATLVQPVGSPLSLECTVEGTSNPNLYWYRQAAGRGLQLLFYSVGIGQISSEVPQNLSASRPQDRQFILSSKKLLLSDSGFYLCAWNKPGTGSHLLFGSGTRLTVV.

This clone has more than one count but fewer than ten. The chain recombines TRBV6-1 with TRBJ2-2, with D unclear. Germline CDR1 is MNHNS and CDR2 is SASEGT. With 6 bases removed from V and 0 bases from J, the gap between germline ends came to 8 bases. The CDR3 runs to 14 residues. The CDR3 here is CASSTATNTGELFF. The CDR3 coding sequence is TGTGCCAGCAGCACCGCTACGAACACCGGGGAGCTGTTTTTT.

The chain employs TRBV7-2 and TRBJ2-2, with 8 bases aligning to TRBD2. Germline V lookup: CDR1 SGHTA, CDR2 FQGNSA. The CDR3 is made up of 13 amino acids. V shed 11 bases, J shed 3 bases, and the junction held 5 bases outside the gene matches. CDR3 region: CAEAGADTGELFF. DNA for the CDR3: TGTGCCGAAGCGGGAGCAGACACCGGGGAGCTGTTTTTT.

The gene calls are TRBV5-4 and TRBJ2-7; D is undetermined. The CDR3 is made up of 14 amino acids. Germline lookup yields CDR1 SGHNT and CDR2 YYREEE (reference sequence). V lost 1 base to trimming and J lost 0 bases, with 8 bases between them. The CDR3 spells CASSLFPSSYEQYF. The DNA of the CDR3 is TGTGCCAGCAGCTTGTTCCCCAGCTCCTACGAGCAGTACTTC.